The rows below give T cell receptor beta chains drawn from one sample of a study of blood T cell repertoires in COVID-19. Here immunoSEQ multiplex PCR was the method, and the copy in TCRdb shows in-frame clones only, minus some. The data hold about 190,000 clones, with roughly 82% observed a single time. Sequencing used PBMCs or T cells enriched from blood (not recorded which). All receptors derive from a man between 35 and 55 years old with acute COVID-19. Each CDR3 is given with its conserved first and last residue. Fields, in order: D gene, V gene, J gene, clone size, CDR3 protein, CDR3 DNA. The D gene is left open where the match is weak. Not all rows give a size; the values are once, few, many and, for expanded clones, a class.

TRBD1	TRBV13	TRBJ1-1	once	CASSLQGASSGTEAFF	TGTGCCAGCAGCTTACAGGGGGCAAGTAGCGGCACTGAAGCTTTCTTT
.	TRBV5-1	TRBJ1-5	.	CASSLDPGDGQPQHF	TGCGCCAGCAGCTTGGATCCAGGGGATGGGCAGCCCCAGCATTTT
.	TRBV21-1	TRBJ1-2	.	CASSKGSMNYGYTF	TGTGCCAGCAGCAAAGGAAGCATGAACTATGGCTACACCTTC
.	TRBV27	TRBJ1-1	.	CASSSLVAGGTEAFF	TGTGCCAGCAGTTCCTTGGTCGCCGGGGGCACTGAAGCTTTCTTT
TRBD2	TRBV4-1	TRBJ2-7	few	CASSRLAGGRYEQYF	TGCGCCAGCAGTCGACTAGCGGGAGGGAGATACGAGCAGTACTTC
TRBD2	TRBV20-1	TRBJ2-5	.	CSASTGGGWETQYF	TGCAGTGCTAGTACTGGGGGAGGGTGGGAGACCCAGTACTTC
TRBD1	TRBV24-1	TRBJ1-2	.	CATATGDYGYTF	TGTGCCACCGCGACAGGGGACTATGGCTACACCTTC
TRBD2	TRBV6-5	TRBJ2-1	.	CASGSLAEYNEQFF	TGTGCCAGCGGTTCCCTAGCGGAATACAATGAGCAGTTCTTC
.	TRBV3-1/TRBV3-2	TRBJ1-1	.	CASSLSTEAFF	TGTGCCAGCAGCCTCTCGACAGAAGCTTTCTTT
TRBD2	TRBV2	TRBJ2-2	.	CASKGLASGELFF	TGTGCCAGCAAGGGACTAGCTAGCGGGGAGCTGTTTTTT
.	TRBV27	TRBJ2-2	.	CASRYTGSGELFF	TGTGCCAGCAGATATACGGGTAGCGGGGAGCTGTTTTTT
.	TRBV10-2	TRBJ1-6	once	CASADGNYNSPLHF	TGCGCCAGCGCCGACGGGAATTATAATTCACCCCTCCACTTT
TRBD1	TRBV10-3	TRBJ2-7	.	CAITGTGGSYEQYF	TGTGCCATCACCGGGACAGGGGGCTCCTACGAGCAGTACTTC
TRBD2	TRBV6-4	TRBJ2-3	.	CASSDTGTSGTDTQYF	TGTGCCAGCAGTGACACCGGGACTAGCGGCACAGATACGCAGTATTTT
TRBD2	TRBV7-2	TRBJ2-1	.	CASRKTSGTSNEQFF	TGTGCCAGCAGGAAGACTAGCGGGACATCGAATGAGCAGTTCTTC
.	TRBV9	TRBJ1-3	.	CASTRDSGNTIYF	TGTGCCAGCACGCGGGACTCTGGAAACACCATATATTTT
.	TRBV27	TRBJ2-7	.	CASSFQGPYEQYF	TGTGCCAGCAGTTTTCAGGGCCCCTACGAGCAGTACTTC
TRBD1	TRBV5-1	TRBJ2-7	.	CASSFNTGERYF	TGCGCCAGCAGCTTTAACACAGGGGAAAGGTACTTC
.	TRBV7-3	TRBJ2-1	.	CASSLSQNNEQFF	TGTGCCAGCAGCTTAAGTCAGAACAATGAGCAGTTCTTC
.	TRBV7-7	TRBJ1-1	.	CASSPLNTEAFF	TGTGCTAGCAGCCCCTTGAACACTGAAGCTTTCTTT
.	TRBV11-2	TRBJ1-2	.	CASSFRDIRVGGYTF	TGTGCCAGCAGCTTTCGGGACATAAGAGTAGGTGGCTACACCTTC
.	TRBV6-6	TRBJ2-1	.	CATQPLRSPDEQFF	TGTGCCACTCAACCCTTGCGGTCCCCGGATGAGCAGTTCTTC
.	TRBV7-8	TRBJ1-4	once	CASSLLFGDEKLFF	TGTGCCAGCAGCTTGCTTTTCGGTGATGAAAAACTGTTTTTT
.	TRBV6-5	TRBJ1-5	.	CASSYEQNQPQHF	TGTGCCAGCAGTTACGAACAGAATCAGCCCCAGCATTTT
TRBD1	TRBV25-1	TRBJ2-3	.	CASGDRGRGTDTQYF	TGTGCCAGCGGGGACAGGGGGCGGGGCACAGATACGCAGTATTTT